This entry lists 5 T cell receptor beta chains sequenced from one sample in a study of cytomegalovirus exposure and HLA in healthy donors. Vbeta (60) and Jbeta (13) primers were used in the PCR. Measured with immunoSEQ multiplex PCR; TCRdb has only the in-frame clones, and not every one. The sample includes approximately 100,000 clones, roughly 75% seen only once; the top ten take roughly 13%. The sequenced material came from PBMCs. The receptor source for this set is a male donor in good health and CMV-seropositive.

J is TRBJ2-3 and V is TRBV4-2; possibly TRBD2 for D (6 bases). Trimming pared 1 base from V and 2 bases from J, leaving 13 bases between. The CDR3 length is 16 residues. From germline, CDR1 is LGHNA and CDR2 YNFKEQ. The CDR3 DNA is TGTGCCAGCAGCCAAGCGGAGGGGACTTCCACAGATACGCAGTATTTT. It is translated as CASSQAEGTSTDTQYF.

V is TRBV27 and J is TRBJ1-1, with D unresolved. The V and J ends lost 6 bases and 0 bases respectively, with 8 bases between them. The length of the CDR3 is 13 residues. Germline V gives CDR1 MNHEY, CDR2 SMNVEV (reference sequence). As DNA, the CDR3 is TGTGCCAGCAGGTCGGGGATGAACACTGAAGCTTTCTTT. It translates to CASRSGMNTEAFF.

V usage is TRBV7-6 and J usage is TRBJ2-5; D is unresolved. With 1 base removed from V and 1 base from J, the gap between germline ends came to 4 bases. CDR1 is SGHVS, CDR2 FNYEAQ, per germline. The CDR3 length is 13 residues. CDR3 bases: TGTGCCAGCAGCTTAGGAGTCCAAGAGACCCAGTACTTC. Translation gives CASSLGVQETQYF.

Many counts were recorded for this clone. V gene TRBV6-1 combines with J gene TRBJ2-3, with 8 bases that match TRBD2. The CDR3 sequence is 15 residues long. The V gene end was trimmed by 4 bases and the J gene end by 0 bases; junction bases not matched to a gene: 3. From germline, CDR1 is MNHNS and CDR2 SASEGT. For the CDR3, the DNA is TGTGCCAGCAGTGGGGAGCGGGGGAGCACAGATACGCAGTATTTT. It codes for CASSGERGSTDTQYF.

This chain uses TRBV6-1 with TRBJ2-5; 9 nucleotides line up with TRBD1. The DNA end favors TRBJ2-7, so the J call may be wrong. Per the germline V gene, CDR1 is MNHNS and CDR2 is SASEGT. There are 12 residues in the CDR3. CDR3 in DNA: TGTGCCAGCGGGACAGGGATCTACGAGCAGTACTTC. Its translation: CASGTGIYEQYF.